This TCR beta chain appears in the sequencing data of a study of CD8 T cells in Susac syndrome. This CDR3 contains 13 residues. CDR1 is SGHTA, CDR2 FQGTGA, per germline. V was pared by 4 bases and J by 1 base, with 7 bases between. A quantity of about 0.5 to 1 ug RNA underwent reverse transcription using random hexamers. Using its own MiXCR run on the immunoSEQ multiplex PCR reads, TCRdb lists one record per CDR3 protein. Counted here are around 200,000 distinct CDR3 sequences, 85% to 95% occurring once; the ten biggest clones make up approximately 0.075%. The multiple sclerosis controls were treatment-naive patients with relapsing-remitting disease that was stable or active.

This sequence was found in a human donor with multiple sclerosis. The sequenced sample was CD4+ T cells from PBMCs. V is TRBV7-3 and J is TRBJ1-1; D unclear. The CDR3 DNA is TGTGCCAGCAGCTCCTCAGCGAACACTGAAGCTTTCTTT. It encodes CASSSSANTEAFF.